This T cell receptor (beta chain) was recovered during a study of identical twins. Regarding the study as a whole: The degree of excess twin sharing was weaker in beta out-of-frame sequences.

There were only healthy Caucasians among the donors. This clonotype was counted a few times. Its antigen is as yet unknown. Template switching added a universal primer site; cDNA carried unique molecular identifiers. TCRdb itself ran the 5' RACE reads through MiXCR, one entry per CDR3 protein. Among around 300,000 distinct CDR3 sequences listed, roughly 8.6% were seen once. V was shortened by 6 bases and J by 6 bases, with 24 bases between the two germline ends. The length of the CDR3 is 16 residues. The V gene's germline CDR1 is MNHNS and CDR2 SASEGT. These data were also filed under a second study, of yellow fever vaccine responses in identical twins.

This rearrangement joins TRBV6-1 to TRBJ2-7, with D unclear. The receptor comes from a woman between 18 and 29 years old in good health. The specimen was memory (CD45RO+) T cells sorted from blood. The CDR3, as DNA: TGTGCCAGCAGCCAGAACCCAGGAGCGCTCCCCCCCGAGCAGTACTTC. It codes for CASSQNPGALPPEQYF.